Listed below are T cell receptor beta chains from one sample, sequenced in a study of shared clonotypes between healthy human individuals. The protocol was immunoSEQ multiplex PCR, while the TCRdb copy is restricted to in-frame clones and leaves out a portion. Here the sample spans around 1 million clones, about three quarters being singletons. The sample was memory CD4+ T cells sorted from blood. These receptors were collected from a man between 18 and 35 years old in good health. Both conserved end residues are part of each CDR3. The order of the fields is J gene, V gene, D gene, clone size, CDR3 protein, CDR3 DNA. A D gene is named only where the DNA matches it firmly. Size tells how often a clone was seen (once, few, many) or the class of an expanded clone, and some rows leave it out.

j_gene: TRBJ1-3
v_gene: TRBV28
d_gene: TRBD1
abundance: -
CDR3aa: CASIGFRDRDNPGNTIYF
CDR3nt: TGTGCCAGCATAGGTTTCCGCGACAGGGACAATCCTGGAAACACCATATATTTT

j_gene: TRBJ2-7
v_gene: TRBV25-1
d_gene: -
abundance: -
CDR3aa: CASSECPGCEQYF
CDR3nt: TGTGCCAGCAGTGAATGTCCAGGATGCGAGCAGTACTTC

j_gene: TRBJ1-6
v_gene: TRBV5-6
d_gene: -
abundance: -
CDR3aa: CASSLAGGSPLHF
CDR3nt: TGTGCCAGCAGCTTGGCCGGCGGTTCACCCCTCCACTTT

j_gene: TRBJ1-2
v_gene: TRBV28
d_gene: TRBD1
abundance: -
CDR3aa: CASSLIRLQGPRGYTF
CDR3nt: TGTGCCAGCAGTTTAATCCGCCTACAGGGGCCGAGGGGCTACACCTTC

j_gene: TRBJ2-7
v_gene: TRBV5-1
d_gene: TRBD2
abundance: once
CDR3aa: CASKPRASGTDSYEQYF
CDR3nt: TGCGCCAGCAAGCCCCGGGCTAGCGGGACTGACTCCTACGAGCAGTACTTC

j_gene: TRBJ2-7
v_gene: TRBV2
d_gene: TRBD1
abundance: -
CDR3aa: CATGGSSYEQYF
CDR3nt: TGTGCCACAGGGGGTAGCTCCTACGAGCAGTACTTC

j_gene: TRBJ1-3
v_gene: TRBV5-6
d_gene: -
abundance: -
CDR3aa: CASRDRGIGGNTIYF
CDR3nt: TGTGCCAGCAGAGACCGAGGGATAGGTGGAAACACCATATATTTT

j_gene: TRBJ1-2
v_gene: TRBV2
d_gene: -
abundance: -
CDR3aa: CASSAGQIYGYTF
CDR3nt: TGTGCCAGCAGTGCAGGACAGATCTATGGCTACACCTTC

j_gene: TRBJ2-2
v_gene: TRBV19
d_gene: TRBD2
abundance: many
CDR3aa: CASSGRTSASGELFF
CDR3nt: TGTGCCAGTAGTGGAAGGACTAGCGCCTCCGGGGAGCTGTTTTTT

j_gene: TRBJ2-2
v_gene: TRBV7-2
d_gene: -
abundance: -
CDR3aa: CASSLKEFRAGELFF
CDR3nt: TGTGCCAGCAGCTTAAAGGAGTTTCGGGCCGGGGAGCTGTTTTTT

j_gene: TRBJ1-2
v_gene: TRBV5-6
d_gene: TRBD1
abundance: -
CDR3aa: CASSLQGAVSYGYTF
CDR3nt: TGTGCCAGCAGCTTACAGGGGGCGGTAAGCTATGGCTACACCTTC

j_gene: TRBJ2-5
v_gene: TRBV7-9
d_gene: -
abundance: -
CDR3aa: CASSLLSEAQYF
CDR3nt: TGTGCCAGCAGCTTATTATCGGAGGCCCAGTACTTC

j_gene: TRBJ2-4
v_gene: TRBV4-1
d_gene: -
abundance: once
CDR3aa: CASSQDRRGLGNIQYF
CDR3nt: TGCGCCAGCAGCCAAGATCGGAGGGGGCTGGGAAACATTCAGTACTTC

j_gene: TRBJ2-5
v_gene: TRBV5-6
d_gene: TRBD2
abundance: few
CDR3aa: CASSKGLTQAGTQYF
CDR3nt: TGTGCCAGCAGCAAGGGACTAACCCAAGCGGGGACCCAGTACTTC

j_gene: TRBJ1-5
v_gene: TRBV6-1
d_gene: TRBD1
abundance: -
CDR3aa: CASSEADRWNQPQHF
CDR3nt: TGTGCCAGCAGTGAAGCGGACAGGTGGAATCAGCCCCAGCATTTT

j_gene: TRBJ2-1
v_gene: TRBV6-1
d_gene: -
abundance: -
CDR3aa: CASSSTGIPGDEQFF
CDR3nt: TGTGCCAGCAGTTCAACAGGGATACCTGGGGATGAGCAGTTCTTC

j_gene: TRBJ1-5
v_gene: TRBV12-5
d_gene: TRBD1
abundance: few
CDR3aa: CASGLDRGDQPQHF
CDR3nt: TGTGCTAGTGGCCTTGACAGGGGGGATCAGCCCCAGCATTTT

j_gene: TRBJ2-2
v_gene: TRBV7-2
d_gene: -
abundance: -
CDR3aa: CASRLGYGELFF
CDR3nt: TGTGCCAGCAGACTCGGATACGGGGAGCTGTTTTTT

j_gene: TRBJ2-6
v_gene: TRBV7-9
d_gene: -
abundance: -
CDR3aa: CASSLQAPLLSGANVLTF
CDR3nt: TGTGCCAGCAGCTTACAGGCCCCACTACTCTCTGGGGCCAACGTCCTGACTTTC

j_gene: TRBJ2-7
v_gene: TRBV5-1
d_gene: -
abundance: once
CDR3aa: CASSLVGFQSSYEQYF
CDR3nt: TGCGCCAGCAGCTTGGTTGGGTTCCAGAGCTCCTACGAGCAGTACTTC

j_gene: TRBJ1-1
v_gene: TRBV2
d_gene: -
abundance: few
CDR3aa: CASRVQGARTEAFF
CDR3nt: TGTGCCAGCAGGGTTCAAGGGGCTCGCACTGAAGCTTTCTTT

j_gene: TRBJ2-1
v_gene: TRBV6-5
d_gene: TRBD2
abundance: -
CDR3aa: CASSFNPGSGRNEQFF
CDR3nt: TGTGCCAGCAGTTTTAATCCCGGTAGCGGGAGAAATGAGCAGTTCTTC

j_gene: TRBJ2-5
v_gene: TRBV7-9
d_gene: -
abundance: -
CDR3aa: CASTHKEGGETQYF
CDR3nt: TGTGCCAGCACCCATAAGGAGGGTGGCGAGACCCAGTACTTC

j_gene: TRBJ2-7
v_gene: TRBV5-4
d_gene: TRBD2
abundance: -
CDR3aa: CASSLGTSGGYEQYF
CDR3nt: TGTGCCAGCAGCTTGGGGACTAGCGGGGGCTACGAGCAGTACTTC

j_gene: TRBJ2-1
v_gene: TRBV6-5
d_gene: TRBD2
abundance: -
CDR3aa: CASRQSGRYYNEQFF
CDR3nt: TGTGCCAGCAGACAAAGCGGGAGGTACTACAATGAGCAGTTCTTC

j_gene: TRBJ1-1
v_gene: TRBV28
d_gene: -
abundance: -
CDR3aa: CASSSDTEAFF
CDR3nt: TGTGCCAGCAGTTCAGACACTGAAGCTTTCTTT

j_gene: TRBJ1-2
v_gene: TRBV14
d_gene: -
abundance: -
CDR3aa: CASSPAGQTYGYTF
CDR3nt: TGTGCCAGCAGCCCCGCTGGACAGACGTATGGCTACACCTTC

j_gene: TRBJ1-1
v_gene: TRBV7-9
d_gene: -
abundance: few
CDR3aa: CASSRGSEAFF
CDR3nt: TGTGCCAGCAGCCGGGGGAGTGAAGCTTTCTTT

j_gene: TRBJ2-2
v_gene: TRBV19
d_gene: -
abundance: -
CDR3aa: CGSHGAGENTGELFF
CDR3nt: TGTGGGTCCCATGGGGCAGGGGAGAACACCGGGGAGCTGTTTTTT

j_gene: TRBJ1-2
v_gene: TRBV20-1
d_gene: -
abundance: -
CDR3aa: CSAGEDWGYTF
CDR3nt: TGCAGTGCTGGAGAAGATTGGGGCTACACCTTC

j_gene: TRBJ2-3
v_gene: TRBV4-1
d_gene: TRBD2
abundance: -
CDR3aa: CASSSWTSGGADTQYF
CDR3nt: TGCGCCAGCAGTTCCTGGACTAGCGGGGGGGCAGATACGCAGTATTTT

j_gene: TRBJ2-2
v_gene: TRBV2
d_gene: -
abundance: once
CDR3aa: CASSLDNSNTGELFF
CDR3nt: TGTGCCAGCAGTCTGGACAACTCGAACACCGGGGAGCTGTTTTTT

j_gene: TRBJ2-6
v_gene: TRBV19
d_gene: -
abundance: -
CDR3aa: CASSSGDSGANVLTF
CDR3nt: TGTGCCAGTAGTTCAGGGGATTCTGGGGCCAACGTCCTGACTTTC

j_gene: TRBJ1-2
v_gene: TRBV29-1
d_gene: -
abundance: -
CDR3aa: CSGQAGDYGYTF
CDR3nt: TGCAGCGGCCAAGCCGGGGACTATGGCTACACCTTC

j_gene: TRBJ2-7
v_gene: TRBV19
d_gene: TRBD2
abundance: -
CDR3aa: CASSTAGTRGSYEQYF
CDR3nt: TGTGCCAGTAGTACCGCCGGGACTAGAGGCTCCTACGAGCAGTACTTC

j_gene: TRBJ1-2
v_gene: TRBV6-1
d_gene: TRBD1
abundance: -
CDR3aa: CASSEAPGGNYGYTF
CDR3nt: TGTGCCAGCAGTGAAGCGCCAGGGGGCAACTATGGCTACACCTTC

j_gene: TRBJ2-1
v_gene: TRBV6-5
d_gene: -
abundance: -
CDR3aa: CASSQANEQFF
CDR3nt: TGTGCCAGCAGCCAGGCCAATGAGCAGTTCTTC

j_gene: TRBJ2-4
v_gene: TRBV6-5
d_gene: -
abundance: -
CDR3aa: CASGAGQKNIQYF
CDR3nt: TGTGCCAGCGGTGCAGGACAAAAAAACATTCAGTACTTC

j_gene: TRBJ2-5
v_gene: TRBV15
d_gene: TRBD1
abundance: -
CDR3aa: CATKRQGGSWGIKETQYF
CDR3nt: TGTGCCACTAAAAGACAGGGTGGGAGTTGGGGGATAAAAGAGACCCAGTACTTC

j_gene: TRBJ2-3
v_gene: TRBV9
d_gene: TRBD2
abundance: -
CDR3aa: CASSLRRGGDTQYF
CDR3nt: TGTGCCAGCAGCCTCCGACGGGGGGGTGATACGCAGTATTTT

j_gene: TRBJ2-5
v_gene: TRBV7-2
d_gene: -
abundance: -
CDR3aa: CASSPRWGGETQYF
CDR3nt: TGTGCCAGCAGCCCAAGATGGGGTGGTGAGACCCAGTACTTC

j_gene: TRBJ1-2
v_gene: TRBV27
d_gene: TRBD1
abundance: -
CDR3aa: CASSLTGTGIKVMGYTF
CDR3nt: TGTGCCAGCAGTCTGACCGGGACAGGGATTAAGGTTATGGGCTACACCTTC

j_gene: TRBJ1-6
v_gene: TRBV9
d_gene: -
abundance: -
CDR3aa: CASSVGGNNSPLHF
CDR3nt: TGTGCTAGCAGCGTAGGCGGGAATAATTCACCCCTCCACTTT

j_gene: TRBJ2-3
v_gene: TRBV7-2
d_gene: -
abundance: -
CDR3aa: CASSLAQGRTDTQYF
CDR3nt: TGTGCCAGCAGCTTAGCGCAGGGGCGCACAGATACGCAGTATTTT

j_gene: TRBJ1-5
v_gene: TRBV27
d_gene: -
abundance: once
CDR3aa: CASTPRGAGQPQHF
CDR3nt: TGTGCCAGCACCCCGCGGGGGGCTGGTCAGCCCCAGCATTTT

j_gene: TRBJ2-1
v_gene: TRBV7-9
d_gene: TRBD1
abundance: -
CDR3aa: CASSLRDSAYNEQFF
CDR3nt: TGTGCCAGCAGCCTCCGGGACAGTGCATACAATGAGCAGTTCTTC

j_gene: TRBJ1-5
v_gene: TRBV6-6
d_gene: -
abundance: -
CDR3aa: CASSPKSQQPQHF
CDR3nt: TGTGCCAGCAGCCCCAAATCCCAACAGCCCCAGCATTTT

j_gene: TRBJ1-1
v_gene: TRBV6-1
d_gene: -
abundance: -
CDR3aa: CASTTSSGIEAFF
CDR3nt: TGTGCCAGCACCACTTCCTCGGGTATTGAAGCTTTCTTT